This T cell receptor beta chain was recorded in a study of blood T cell repertoires in COVID-19. About the study: Samples representing acute and convalescent COVID-19 were sourced from the United States, Italy and Spain. Sample material is recorded as cDNA or gDNA derived from T cells, B-cell-depleted T cells, or PBMCs.

This clone has only one observation. Per the study methods: Reference gene primer amplification in the assay estimated nucleated cell counts. Profiled with immunoSEQ multiplex PCR; TCRdb holds only in-frame clones, not every one. That table supplies the V and J calls and clone size; D and trimming were determined from the DNA. The table has under 200,000 clones, about 80% seen once; the top ten hold 6.9%. The germline V and J ends were trimmed by 5 bases and 4 bases, with 12 bases remaining between them. Germline loops: CDR1 SEHNR, CDR2 FQNEAQ (reference sequence). The length of the CDR3 is 14 residues.

The J gene is TRBJ1-3, the V gene TRBV7-9, with D tentatively TRBD1 (6 bases). Sample: peripheral blood. This clonotype originated in a man between 60 and 75 years old with acute or convalescent COVID-19. CDR3 in amino acids: CASSGGTGGNTIYF. The CDR3 coding sequence is TGTGCCAGCAGCGGGGGAACAGGGGGAAACACCATATATTTT.